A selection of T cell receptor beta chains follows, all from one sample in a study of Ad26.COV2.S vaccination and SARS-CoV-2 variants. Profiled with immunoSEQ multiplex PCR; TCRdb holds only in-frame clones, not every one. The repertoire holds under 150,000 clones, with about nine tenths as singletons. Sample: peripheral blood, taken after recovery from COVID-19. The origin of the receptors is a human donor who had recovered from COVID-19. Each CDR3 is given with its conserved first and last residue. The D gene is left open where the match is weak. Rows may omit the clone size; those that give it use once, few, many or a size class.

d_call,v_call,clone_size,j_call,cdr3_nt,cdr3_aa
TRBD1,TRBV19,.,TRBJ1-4,TGTGCCAGTAGTATATACGGGACAGGAAATGAAAAACTGTTTTTT,CASSIYGTGNEKLFF
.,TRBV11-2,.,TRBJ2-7,TGTGCCAGCAGCTCCTTGAATTCCTACGAGCAGTACTTC,CASSSLNSYEQYF
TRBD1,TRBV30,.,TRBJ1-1,TGTGCCTGGAGGTCCGACAGGGTCGCTGAAGCTTTCTTT,CAWRSDRVAEAFF
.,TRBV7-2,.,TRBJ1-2,TGTGCCAGCAGCTTAAACCCAGGCTCGGGTGGCTACACCTTC,CASSLNPGSGGYTF
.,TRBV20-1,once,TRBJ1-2,TGCAGTGCTAGTAGGGGCACGGGCTATGGCTACACCTTC,CSASRGTGYGYTF
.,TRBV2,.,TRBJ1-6,TGTGCCAGCAGTGAAGTTCAGGGCGGGACGAATTCACCCCTCCACTTT,CASSEVQGGTNSPLHF
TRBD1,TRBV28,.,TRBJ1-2,TGTGCCAGCAGTTCCCACGGGACAGGGGGCCCAAACTATGGCTACACCTTC,CASSSHGTGGPNYGYTF
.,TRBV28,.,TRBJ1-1,TGTGCCAGCAGACGGACGGCGAACACTGAAGCTTTCTTT,CASRRTANTEAFF
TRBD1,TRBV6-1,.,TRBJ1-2,TGTGCCAGCAGTGAAGCCGGGACAGGGGGGCCTTCCTATGGCTACACCTTC,CASSEAGTGGPSYGYTF
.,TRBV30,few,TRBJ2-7,TGTGCCTGGAGCCCAGAGGGGGTTGAGCAGTACTTC,CAWSPEGVEQYF
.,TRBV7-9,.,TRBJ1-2,TGTGCCAGCAGCCCGCCCGACGGGCGGGTAGTTGGCTACACCTTC,CASSPPDGRVVGYTF
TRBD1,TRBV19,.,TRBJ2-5,TGTGCCAGTAGTTATTTAGGGACAGGGCCCCGCGGCCCCCAAGAGACCCAGTACTTC,CASSYLGTGPRGPQETQYF
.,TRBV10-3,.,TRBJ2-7,TGTGCCATCAGTGAGTCGGGGGGACGATACGAGCAGTACTTC,CAISESGGRYEQYF
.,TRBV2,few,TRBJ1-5,TGTGCCAGCAGTGAAGCGGTCCATATGGGGAATCAGCCCCAGCATTTT,CASSEAVHMGNQPQHF
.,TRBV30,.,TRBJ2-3,TGTGCCTGGAGGGGCCTTACACTAGGGAGCACAGATACGCAGTATTTT,CAWRGLTLGSTDTQYF
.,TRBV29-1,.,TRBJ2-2,TGCAGCGTTGAACAGGAAAACACCGGGGAGCTGTTTTTT,CSVEQENTGELFF
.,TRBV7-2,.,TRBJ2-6,TGTGCCAGCAGCTTAAACTCTGGGGCCAACGTCCTGACTTTC,CASSLNSGANVLTF
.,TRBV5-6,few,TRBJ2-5,TGTGCCAGCAGCTGGGACATACAAGAGACCCAGTACTTC,CASSWDIQETQYF
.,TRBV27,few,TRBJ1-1,TGTGCCAGCAGTTTTAAGGTGAAGGGGACTGAAGCTTTCTTT,CASSFKVKGTEAFF
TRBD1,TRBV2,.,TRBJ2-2,TGTGCCAGCAGTGATCCGGGACAGGGGTCGTCCGGGGAGCTGTTTTTT,CASSDPGQGSSGELFF
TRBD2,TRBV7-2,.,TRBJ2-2,TGTGCCAGCAGCTTCGGACTAGCGGGGGGCCCAAACACCGGGGAGCTGTTTTTT,CASSFGLAGGPNTGELFF
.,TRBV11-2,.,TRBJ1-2,TGTGCCAGCAGCTTAATTGGCGGCAGGGTCTATGGCTACACCTTC,CASSLIGGRVYGYTF
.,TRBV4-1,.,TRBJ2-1,TGCGCCAGCAGAACCAGCGTAGGTGAGCAGTTCTTC,CASRTSVGEQFF
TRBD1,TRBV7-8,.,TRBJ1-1,TGTGCCAGCACCCGGGACAGGGTTAACACTGAAGCTTTCTTT,CASTRDRVNTEAFF
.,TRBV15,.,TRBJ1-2,TGTGCCACCAGCAGAGAGACTCACAGGGTACACTATGGCTACACCTTC,CATSRETHRVHYGYTF
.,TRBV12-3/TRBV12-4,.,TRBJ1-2,TGTGCCAGCAGTTCCGGGACGAGGTATGGCTACACCTTC,CASSSGTRYGYTF
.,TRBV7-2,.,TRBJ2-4,TGTGCCAGCAGCTTAGAAGGAGATAGGAACATTCAGTACTTC,CASSLEGDRNIQYF
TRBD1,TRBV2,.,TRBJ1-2,TGTGCCAGCAGTGAGACCCAGGGACAGCGCACCTTC,CASSETQGQRTF
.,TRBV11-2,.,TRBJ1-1,TGTGCCAGCAGCCCCCCCAACCTAGGTCCGAACACTGAAGCTTTCTTT,CASSPPNLGPNTEAFF
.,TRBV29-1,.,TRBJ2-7,TGCAGCGTTGAAGATTGGGGAGACACTGAGCAGTACTTC,CSVEDWGDTEQYF
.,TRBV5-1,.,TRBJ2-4,TGCGCCAGCATGACCGGGAGAGACAGCATTCAGTACTTC,CASMTGRDSIQYF
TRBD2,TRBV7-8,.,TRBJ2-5,TGTGCCAGCAGCTTGTCCGGGACTAGCACGGAAGAGACCCAGTACTTC,CASSLSGTSTEETQYF
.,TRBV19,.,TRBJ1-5,TGTGCCAGTAGTATAGATCGGATGCAGCCCCAGCATTTT,CASSIDRMQPQHF
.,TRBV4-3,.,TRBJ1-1,TGCGCCAGCAGCCAAGAGTGGGATACGGGGGCTAACACTGAAGCTTTCTTT,CASSQEWDTGANTEAFF
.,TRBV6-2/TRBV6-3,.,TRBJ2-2,TGTGCCAGCAGTTACTCGAACCCCGGGGAGCTGTTTTTT,CASSYSNPGELFF
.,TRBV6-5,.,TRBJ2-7,TGTGCCAGCAGTTACTCTGGGACGTATGAGCAGTACTTC,CASSYSGTYEQYF
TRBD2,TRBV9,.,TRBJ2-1,TGTGCCAGCAGCCCCCGAGCGGGAAAACCCTACAATGAGCAGTTCTTC,CASSPRAGKPYNEQFF
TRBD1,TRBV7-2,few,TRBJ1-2,TGTGCCAGCAGCTGGGACAGGCAAGGTGGTGGCTACACCTTC,CASSWDRQGGGYTF
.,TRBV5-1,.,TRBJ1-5,TGCGCCAGCAGCCGCTCGGGGGGAGAAGATCAGCCCCAGCATTTT,CASSRSGGEDQPQHF
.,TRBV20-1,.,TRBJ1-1,TGCAGTGCTAGTGGGGTAGTCGCTGAAGCTTTCTTT,CSASGVVAEAFF
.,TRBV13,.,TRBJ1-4,TGTGCCAGCAGCTTCGGGGGGAATGAAAAACTGTTTTTT,CASSFGGNEKLFF